What follows are 18 T cell receptor beta chains derived from one specimen sequenced in a study of blood T cell repertoires in COVID-19. Method: immunoSEQ multiplex PCR; TCRdb's copy keeps in-frame clones and lacks some. The sample shows 250,000 to 300,000 clones, approximately 81% of them seen only once. Sequencing was performed on PBMCs or T cells enriched from blood (not recorded which). These receptors were taken from a woman aged 50 to 65 who had been exposed to COVID-19.

The chain has TRBV18 and TRBJ1-1; possible D gene TRBD1, 6 bases. The V end lost 7 bases, the J end lost 3 bases, and 21 bases lay between the germline ends. The CDR3 spans 16 residues. CDR1 is KGHSH, CDR2 LQKENI, per germline. CDR3 sequence reads: CASFPRHTGSDTEAFF. Here the CDR3 DNA reads TGTGCCAGCTTTCCCCGACATACAGGGAGTGACACTGAAGCTTTCTTT. The entire variable domain, with the rest obtained from reference TRBV18 and TRBJ1-1, is as follows: NAGVMQNPRHLVRRRGQEARLRCSPMKGHSHVYWYRQLPEEGLKFMVYLQKENIIDESGMPKERFSAEFPKEGPSILRIQQVVRGDSAAYFCASFPRHTGSDTEAFFGQGTRLTVV.

The chain couples TRBV5-1 to TRBJ2-1, with TRBD1 identical over 9 bases. V lost 1 base and J lost 4; bases outside the gene matches: 3. Germline CDR1 and CDR2: SGHRS and YFSETQ. The CDR3 spans 15 residues. In nucleotides, the CDR3 is TGCGCCAGCAGCTTGACCGGACAGGGGTACAATGAGCAGTTCTTC. It encodes CASSLTGQGYNEQFF. The whole variable domain, remainder taken from reference TRBV5-1 and TRBJ2-1, is KAGVTQTPRYLIKTRGQQVTLSCSPISGHRSVSWYQQTPGQGLQFLFEYFSETQRNKGNFPGRFSGRQFSNSRSEMNVSTLELGDSALYLCASSLTGQGYNEQFFGPGTRLTVL.

The J gene is TRBJ2-7, the V gene TRBV27, with 8 bases matching TRBD1. The V gene end was trimmed by 4 bases and the J gene end by 3 bases; junction bases not matched to a gene: 5. This CDR3 has 14 residues. Germline V gives CDR1 MNHEY, CDR2 SMNVEV (reference sequence). The CDR3: CASSYGQGGYEQYF. CDR3 bases: TGTGCCAGCAGTTATGGACAGGGAGGCTACGAGCAGTACTTC.

The genes are TRBV18 and TRBJ1-6; D is unresolved. Trimming stripped 4 bases from V and 11 bases from J, with 15 bases between. The CDR3 consists of 14 residues. CDR1 and CDR2 (germline): KGHSH, LQKENI. The CDR3 DNA sequence: TGTGCCAGCTCACTAGACGGACTTGGGACACCCCTCCACTTT. It translates to CASSLDGLGTPLHF.

This chain uses TRBV4-1 with TRBJ1-1; D gene ambiguous. This CDR3 contains 15 residues. Trimming left V 5 bases short and J 2 bases short, with 15 bases between. Germline lookup yields CDR1 MGHRA and CDR2 YSYEKL. The CDR3 DNA is TGCGCCAGCAGCGCCGTCTCACAGCCTAACACTGAAGCTTTCTTT. It is translated as CASSAVSQPNTEAFF.

This sequence joins TRBV27 and TRBJ1-1; D is ambiguous. CDR1 and CDR2 from the germline V gene are MNHEY and SMNVEV (reference sequence). Trimming removed 5 bases from V and 0 bases from J, with 7 bases in between. CDR3 length: 13 residues. CDR3 in DNA: TGTGCCAGCAGTCTTCTTATGAACACTGAAGCTTTCTTT. Protein sequence: CASSLLMNTEAFF.

This chain joins TRBV19 and TRBJ1-1; TRBD1 matches 8 bases. The germline gives CDR1 LNHDA, CDR2 SQIVND (reference sequence). Trimming removed 7 bases from V and 4 bases from J; junction bases left unmatched: 2. The CDR3 extends over 12 amino acids. The CDR3 reads CASTGQGTEAFF. In DNA, the CDR3 is TGTGCCAGTACCGGACAGGGCACTGAAGCTTTCTTT.

This sequence joins TRBV7-8 and TRBJ1-1, with D possibly being TRBD1 (5 bases). The CDR3 extends over 17 amino acids. The germline CDR1 and CDR2 sequences are SGHVS and FQNEAQ. The V end was cut by 1 base, the J end by 1 base, with 16 bases between. CDR3 sequence reads: CASSLVRGSATNTEAFF. As DNA, the CDR3 is TGTGCCAGCAGCTTAGTTAGGGGTTCGGCCACGAACACTGAAGCTTTCTTT.

This clone was counted once. V is TRBV2 and J is TRBJ2-7, with D hard to call. The V end lost 8 bases, the J end lost 2 bases, and 10 bases lay between the germline ends. Germline V gene lookup returns CDR1 SNHLY and CDR2 FYNNEI. The CDR3 sequence is 12 residues long. CDR3 nucleotide sequence: TGTGCCAGCGGGCAGACCGCCTACGAGCAGTACTTC. This sequence encodes CASGQTAYEQYF.

The V and J genes are TRBV11-2 and TRBJ1-4; 7 bases are shared with TRBD1. V lost 3 bases, J lost 7 bases, and 14 bases stayed unmatched. Germline CDR1 is SGHAT and CDR2 is FQNNGV. The CDR3 is 17 residues long. Written as DNA, the CDR3 is TGTGCCAGCAGCTTCAGGAAAGGGGGCTTAGGAAGTGAAAAACTGTTTTTT. Translation gives CASSFRKGGLGSEKLFF.

J is TRBJ2-2 and V is TRBV18, with TRBD1 identical over 7 bases. The V gene's germline CDR1 is KGHSH and CDR2 LQKENI. With 3 bases clipped from V and 5 bases from J, the junction kept 6 bases outside the gene matches. The CDR3 loop spans 15 amino acids. CDR3 amino acids: CASSPPDRLTGELFF. The CDR3 bases are TGTGCCAGCTCACCCCCGGACAGGTTGACCGGGGAGCTGTTTTTT.

The genes are TRBV6-5 and TRBJ2-5, with D possibly matching TRBD2 (5 bases). Germline V gene lookup returns CDR1 MNHEY and CDR2 SVGAGI. Trimming removed 6 bases at V and 7 bases at J, with 18 bases between. The CDR3 is made up of 14 amino acids. CDR3 DNA: TGTGCCAGCAGCTTTGCTGAGGGCAAAGGGACCCAGTACTTC. This sequence encodes CASSFAEGKGTQYF.

The chain has TRBV15 and TRBJ1-5; tentatively, D is TRBD1 (6 bases). Germline lookup yields CDR1 LNHNV and CDR2 YYDKDF (reference sequence). V dropped 0 bases and J dropped 3 bases, with 9 bases sitting between them. This CDR3 region has 15 residues. The CDR3 loop reads CATSRDQGPNQPQHF. CDR3 bases: TGTGCCACCAGCAGAGACCAGGGGCCCAATCAGCCCCAGCATTTT.

The gene calls are TRBV6-2 or TRBV6-3 and TRBJ1-5, with TRBD1 matching 8 bases. The CDR3 extends over 16 amino acids. V was clipped by 6 bases and J by 4 bases; unmatched bases: 11. Germline V gene lookup returns CDR1 MNHEY and CDR2 SVGEGT. The CDR3 bases are TGTGCCAGCAGCGAGGCCGGGACAGGTGGGAATCAGCCCCAGCATTTT. Protein sequence: CASSEAGTGGNQPQHF.

The chain employs TRBV15 and TRBJ2-2, with 8 bases lining up with TRBD1. The J segment lost 6 bases and the V segment lost 5 bases, leaving 5 bases of the junction unmatched. The V gene's germline CDR1 is LNHNV and CDR2 YYDKDF (reference sequence). This CDR3 contains 14 residues. The CDR3 DNA is TGTGCCACCAGCGTCCAACAGGGGGCCGGGGAGCTGTTTTTT. This sequence encodes CATSVQQGAGELFF.

V and J are TRBV30 and TRBJ1-1, with 7 bases lining up with TRBD1. After removal of 2 bases from V and 4 bases from J, the junction contained 7 bases not matched to a gene. This CDR3 has 14 amino acids. Germline V gene sequence: CDR1 GTSNPN, CDR2 SVGIG (reference sequence). This CDR3 reads CAWSRQGWATEAFF. In nucleotides, the CDR3 is TGTGCCTGGAGTAGACAGGGATGGGCCACTGAAGCTTTCTTT.

The chain couples TRBV6-5 to TRBJ2-5; TRBD1 agrees at 8 bases. Unmatched junction bases numbered 10, after V lost 6 bases and J lost 4 bases. Germline V gene sequence: CDR1 MNHEY, CDR2 SVGAGI. The CDR3 extends over 15 amino acids. CDR3 coding DNA: TGTGCCAGCAGATTTATGCAGGGGGCCGGAGAGACCCAGTACTTC. Translated: CASRFMQGAGETQYF.

The chain combines TRBV7-9 with TRBJ2-5, with D perhaps matching TRBD1 (5 bases). CDR3 length equals 13 residues. The V and J ends lost 6 bases and 7 bases respectively, with 15 bases between them. Per the germline V gene, CDR1 is SEHNR and CDR2 is FQNEAQ (reference sequence). CDR3 nucleotide sequence: TGTGCCAGCAGTCCTAGGACAACTGGGACCCAGTACTTC. Its translation is CASSPRTTGTQYF.